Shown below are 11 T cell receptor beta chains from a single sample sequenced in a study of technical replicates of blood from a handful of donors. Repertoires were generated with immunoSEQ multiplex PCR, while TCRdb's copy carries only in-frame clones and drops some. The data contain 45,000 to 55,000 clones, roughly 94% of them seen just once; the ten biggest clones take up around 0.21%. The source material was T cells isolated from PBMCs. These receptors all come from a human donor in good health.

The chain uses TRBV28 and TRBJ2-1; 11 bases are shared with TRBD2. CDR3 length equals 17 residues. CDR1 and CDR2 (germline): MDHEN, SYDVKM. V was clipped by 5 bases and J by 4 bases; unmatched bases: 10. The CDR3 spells CASSLLAGGPLYNEQFF. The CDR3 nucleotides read TGTGCCAGCAGTCTGCTAGCGGGGGGACCCTTATACAATGAGCAGTTCTTC. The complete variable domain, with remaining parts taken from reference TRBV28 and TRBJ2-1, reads DVKVTQSSRYLVKRTGEKVFLECVQDMDHENMFWYRQDPGLGLRLIYFSYDVKMKEKGDIPEGYSVSREKKERFSLILESASTNQTSMYLCASSLLAGGPLYNEQFFGPGTRLTVL.

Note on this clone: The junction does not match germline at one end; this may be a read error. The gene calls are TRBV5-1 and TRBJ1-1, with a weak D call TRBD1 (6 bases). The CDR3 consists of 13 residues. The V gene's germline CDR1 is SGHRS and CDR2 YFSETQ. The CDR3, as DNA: TGCGCCAGCACCTTGACAGGGAACACTGAAGCTTTCTTT. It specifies CASTLTGNTEAFF. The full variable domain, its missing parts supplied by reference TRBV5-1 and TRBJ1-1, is KAGVTQTPRYLIKTRGQQVTLSCSPISGHRSVSWYQQTPGQGLQFLFEYFSETQRNKGNFPGRFSGRQFSNSRSEMNVSTLELGDSALYLCASTLTGNTEAFFGQGTRLTVV.

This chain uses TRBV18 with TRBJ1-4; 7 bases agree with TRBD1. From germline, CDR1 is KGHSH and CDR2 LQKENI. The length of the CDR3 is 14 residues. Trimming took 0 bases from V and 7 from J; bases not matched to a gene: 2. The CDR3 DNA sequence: TGTGCCAGCTCACCACCGGACAGGCTTGAAAAACTGTTTTTT. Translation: CASSPPDRLEKLFF.

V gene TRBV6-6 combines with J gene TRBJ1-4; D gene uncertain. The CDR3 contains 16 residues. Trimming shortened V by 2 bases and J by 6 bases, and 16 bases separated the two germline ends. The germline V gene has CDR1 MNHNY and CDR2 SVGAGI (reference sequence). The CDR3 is CASSYLFEVLDEKLFF. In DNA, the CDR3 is TGTGCCAGCAGTTACCTTTTCGAGGTTCTAGATGAAAAACTGTTTTTT.

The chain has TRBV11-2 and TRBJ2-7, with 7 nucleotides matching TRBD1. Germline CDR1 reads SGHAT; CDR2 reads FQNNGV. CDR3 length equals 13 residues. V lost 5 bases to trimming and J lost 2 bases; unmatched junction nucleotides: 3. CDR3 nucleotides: TGTGCCAGCAGCCCGGACAGGCCCTACGAGCAGTACTTC. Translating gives CASSPDRPYEQYF.

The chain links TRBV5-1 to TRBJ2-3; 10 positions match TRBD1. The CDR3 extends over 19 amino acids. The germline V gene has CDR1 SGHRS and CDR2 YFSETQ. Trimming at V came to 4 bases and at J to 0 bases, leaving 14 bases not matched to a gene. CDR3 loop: CASSTYRGQGSSSTDTQYF. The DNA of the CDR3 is TGCGCCAGCAGCACTTACCGGGGACAGGGGTCCTCTAGCACAGATACGCAGTATTTT.

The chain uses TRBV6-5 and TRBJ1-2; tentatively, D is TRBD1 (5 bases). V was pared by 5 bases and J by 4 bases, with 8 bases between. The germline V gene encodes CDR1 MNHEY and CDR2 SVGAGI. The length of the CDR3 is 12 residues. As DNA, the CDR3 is TGTGCCAGCAGTGATGACAGCTATGGCTACACCTTC. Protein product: CASSDDSYGYTF.

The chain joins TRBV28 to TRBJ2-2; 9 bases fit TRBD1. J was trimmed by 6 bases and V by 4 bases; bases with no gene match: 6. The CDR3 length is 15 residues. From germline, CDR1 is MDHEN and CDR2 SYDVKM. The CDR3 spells CASSSTGGRAGELFF. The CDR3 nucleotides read TGTGCCAGCAGTTCGACAGGGGGTCGGGCCGGGGAGCTGTTTTTT.

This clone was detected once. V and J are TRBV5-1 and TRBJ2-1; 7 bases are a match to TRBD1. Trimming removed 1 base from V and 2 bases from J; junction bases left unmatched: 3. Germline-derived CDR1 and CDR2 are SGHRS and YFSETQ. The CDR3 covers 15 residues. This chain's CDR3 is CASSLTGAPYNEQFF. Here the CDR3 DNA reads TGCGCCAGCAGCTTGACAGGGGCACCCTACAATGAGCAGTTCTTC.

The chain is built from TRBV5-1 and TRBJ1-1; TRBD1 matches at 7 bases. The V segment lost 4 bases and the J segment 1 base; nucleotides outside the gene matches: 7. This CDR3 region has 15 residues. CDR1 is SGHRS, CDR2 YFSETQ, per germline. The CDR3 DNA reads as TGCGCCAGCAGCCTAACCGGGACAGAGAACACTGAAGCTTTCTTT. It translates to CASSLTGTENTEAFF.

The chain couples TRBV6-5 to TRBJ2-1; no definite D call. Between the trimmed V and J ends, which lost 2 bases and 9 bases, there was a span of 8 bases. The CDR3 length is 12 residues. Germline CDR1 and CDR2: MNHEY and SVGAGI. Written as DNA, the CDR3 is TGTGCCAGCAGTTACGACATGGGTGAGCAGTTCTTC. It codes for CASSYDMGEQFF.